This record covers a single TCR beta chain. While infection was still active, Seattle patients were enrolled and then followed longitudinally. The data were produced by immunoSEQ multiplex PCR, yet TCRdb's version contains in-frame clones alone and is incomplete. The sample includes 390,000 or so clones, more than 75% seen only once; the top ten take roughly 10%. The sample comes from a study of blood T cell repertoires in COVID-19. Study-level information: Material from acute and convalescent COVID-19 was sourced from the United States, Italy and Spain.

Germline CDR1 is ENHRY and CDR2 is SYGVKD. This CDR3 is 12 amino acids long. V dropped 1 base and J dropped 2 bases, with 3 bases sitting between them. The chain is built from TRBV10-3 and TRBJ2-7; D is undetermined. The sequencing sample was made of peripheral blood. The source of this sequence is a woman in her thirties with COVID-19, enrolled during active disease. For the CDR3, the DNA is TGTGCCATCAGTGAGTTCACCTACGAGCAGTACTTC. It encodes CAISEFTYEQYF.